Listed below are T cell receptor beta chains from one sample, sequenced in a study of T cell repertoires in cytomegalovirus infection. TCRdb fed the reads into MiXCR, producing one record per CDR3 protein. In the table there are nearly 550,000 distinct CDR3 sequences, about 15% of which are singletons. The sequenced sample was CD8+ T cells from PBMCs. These receptors were obtained from a human donor in good health (CMV status not recorded). Some clones in this sample may be carry-over from other donors' samples. The CDR3 runs from the conserved cysteine through the conserved F or W. A D gene is named only where the DNA matches it firmly. The size of a clone is reported for some rows only, either as once, few or many, or as a class for expanded clones.

d_gene	abundance	v_gene	j_gene	CDR3aa	CDR3nt
-	few	TRBV7-9	TRBJ1-2	CASSFDTSYGYTF	TGTGCCAGCAGCTTCGACACTTCCTATGGCTACACCTTC
TRBD2	few	TRBV28	TRBJ2-7	CASSLPAGRTSGHEQYF	TGTGCCAGCAGTTTACCCGCGGGCAGGACTAGTGGCCACGAGCAGTACTTC
-	few	TRBV2	TRBJ2-3	CATPGLRTDTQYF	TGTGCCACCCCGGGTCTCCGCACAGATACGCAGTATTTT
TRBD1	-	TRBV10-3	TRBJ2-1	CAIRGRDRGRDEQFF	TGTGCCATCAGGGGCCGGGACAGGGGACGAGATGAGCAGTTCTTC
-	many	TRBV19	TRBJ2-1	CASSIDRNNNEQFF	TGTGCCAGTAGTATAGATCGGAATAACAATGAGCAGTTCTTC
-	-	TRBV20-1	TRBJ2-3	CSARELDWDTQYF	TGCAGTGCTAGAGAACTGGATTGGGATACGCAGTATTTT
TRBD2	few	TRBV6-1	TRBJ2-7	CASSEGLAVSYEQYF	TGTGCCAGCAGTGAAGGGCTAGCGGTGTCCTACGAGCAGTACTTC
TRBD2	many	TRBV29-1	TRBJ2-1	CSVEGGLAISYNEQFF	TGCAGCGTTGAAGGGGGACTAGCGATCTCCTACAATGAGCAGTTCTTC
-	many	TRBV28	TRBJ1-2	CASRLVAGSYGYTF	TGTGCCAGCAGATTAGTGGCAGGGTCCTATGGCTACACCTTC
-	-	TRBV6-8	TRBJ1-1	CASSYVIGNTEAFF	TGTGCCAGCAGTTACGTTATAGGGAACACTGAAGCTTTCTTT
TRBD1	few	TRBV27	TRBJ2-5	CASSLKPGQGTFQDWTQYF	TGTGCCAGCAGTCTAAAGCCGGGACAGGGGACGTTTCAAGATTGGACCCAGTACTTC
-	many	TRBV6-5	TRBJ2-5	CASSSSETQYF	TGTGCCAGCAGTTCCTCAGAGACCCAGTACTTC
-	few	TRBV12-3/TRBV12-4	TRBJ2-1	CASSAGRGYNEQFF	TGTGCCAGCAGCGCTGGCAGGGGCTACAATGAGCAGTTCTTC
TRBD2	many	TRBV20-1	TRBJ2-5	CSAGGNSHFQETQYF	TGCAGTGCCGGGGGGAACAGCCATTTCCAAGAGACCCAGTACTTC
-	many	TRBV6-5	TRBJ1-1	CASSYSSSGLNTEAFF	TGTGCCAGCAGTTACTCCTCCTCGGGACTGAACACTGAAGCTTTCTTT
TRBD1	-	TRBV7-9	TRBJ1-5	CASSLEGAGQPQHF	TGTGCCAGCAGCTTAGAGGGGGCCGGTCAGCCCCAGCATTTT
-	many	TRBV7-8	TRBJ2-3	CASRVGRTDTQYF	TGTGCCAGCAGAGTTGGGCGGACAGATACGCAGTATTTT
TRBD1	few	TRBV24-1	TRBJ2-3	CATSDSNRGSSTDTQYF	TGTGCCACCAGTGATTCGAACAGGGGATCGAGCACAGATACGCAGTATTTT
-	many	TRBV27	TRBJ1-2	CASSAFPGGNYGYTF	TGTGCCAGCAGTGCCTTTCCTGGGGGTAACTATGGCTACACCTTC
-	-	TRBV2	TRBJ1-6	CASRGRGGSPSPLHF	TGTGCCAGCAGAGGACGGGGCGGCTCGCCTTCACCCCTCCACTTT
-	many	TRBV7-8	TRBJ2-7	CASSTRSIYEQYF	TGTGCCAGCAGTACCAGATCGATTTACGAGCAGTACTTC
-	-	TRBV15	TRBJ1-5	CATSRDGELSNQPQHF	TGTGCCACCAGCAGAGATGGAGAACTTAGCAATCAGCCCCAGCATTTT
TRBD1	few	TRBV14	TRBJ1-1	CASSQGQGPTEAFF	TGTGCCAGCAGCCAAGGACAGGGACCCACTGAAGCTTTCTTT
TRBD2	many	TRBV7-9	TRBJ2-7	CASSLDTSGRVQYF	TGTGCCAGCAGCTTAGACACTAGCGGGAGGGTGCAGTACTTC
-	-	TRBV29-1	TRBJ1-2	CSVEGGARDGYTF	TGCAGCGTTGAAGGGGGCGCAAGGGATGGCTACACCTTC
-	-	TRBV30	TRBJ2-7	CAWSVGSAYEQYF	TGTGCCTGGAGTGTGGGAAGCGCCTACGAGCAGTACTTC
TRBD1	few	TRBV10-3	TRBJ1-1	CAISHRRPGQTGNTEAFF	TGTGCCATCAGCCACCGAAGACCGGGACAGACAGGGAACACTGAAGCTTTCTTT
-	many	TRBV7-8	TRBJ2-3	CASSLDWRDKSTDTQYF	TGTGCCAGCAGCTTAGATTGGAGGGACAAAAGCACAGATACGCAGTATTTT
-	few	TRBV19	TRBJ2-7	CASSIGQRTSYEQYF	TGTGCCAGTAGTATAGGACAACGAACTTCCTACGAGCAGTACTTC
TRBD1	many	TRBV27	TRBJ1-2	CASRESGQSNYGYTF	TGTGCCAGCAGAGAATCGGGACAGAGTAACTATGGCTACACCTTC
-	many	TRBV7-9	TRBJ1-1	CASKLNAEAFF	TGTGCCAGCAAGCTGAATGCTGAAGCTTTCTTT
-	many	TRBV7-9	TRBJ1-1	CASSFSWENTEAFF	TGTGCCAGCAGCTTTAGCTGGGAGAACACTGAAGCTTTCTTT
TRBD1	few	TRBV10-3	TRBJ2-7	CAISDSGTGRLEQYF	TGTGCCATCAGTGACTCCGGGACAGGCCGTCTGGAGCAGTACTTC
TRBD1	-	TRBV5-1	TRBJ1-2	CASGTGGIDGYTF	TGCGCCAGCGGAACAGGGGGCATCGATGGCTACACCTTC
TRBD2	many	TRBV11-2	TRBJ2-7	CASSFGGNYEQYF	TGTGCCAGCAGCTTCGGGGGGAACTACGAGCAGTACTTC
TRBD1	-	TRBV7-9	TRBJ1-2	CASSFPTGGAPGYTF	TGTGCCAGCAGCTTTCCGACAGGGGGCGCACCTGGCTACACCTTC
-	few	TRBV5-6	TRBJ1-1	CASSSSPGVGAEAFF	TGTGCCAGCAGCTCATCCCCGGGCGTTGGGGCTGAAGCTTTCTTT
-	many	TRBV7-6	TRBJ1-1	CASSTGPTAEAFF	TGTGCCAGCAGCACCGGACCCACGGCTGAAGCTTTCTTT
TRBD2	many	TRBV2	TRBJ2-7	CASSGDYSSYEQYF	TGTGCCAGCAGTGGGGACTATAGCTCCTACGAGCAGTACTTC
-	-	TRBV6-5	TRBJ2-1	CASSYSIGRGNEQFF	TGTGCCAGCAGTTACTCGATCGGTCGGGGCAATGAGCAGTTCTTC
-	many	TRBV7-3	TRBJ2-1	CASSVTGTYNEQFF	TGTGCCAGCAGCGTGACAGGTACCTACAATGAGCAGTTCTTC
-	-	TRBV28	TRBJ1-1	CASSLAGGSSEAFF	TGTGCCAGCAGTTTGGCCGGGGGGTCCTCTGAAGCTTTCTTT
TRBD2	few	TRBV7-9	TRBJ2-7	CASSSGGGLYEQYF	TGTGCCAGCAGCTCCGGGGGGGGCCTTTACGAGCAGTACTTC
TRBD2	few	TRBV12-5	TRBJ2-2	CASGQTSGRRTGELFF	TGTGCTAGTGGTCAGACTAGCGGGAGAAGGACCGGGGAGCTGTTTTTT
TRBD1	few	TRBV29-1	TRBJ1-1	CSGRGLNTEAFF	TGCAGCGGGAGGGGGCTGAACACTGAAGCTTTCTTT
-	many	TRBV4-1	TRBJ2-5	CASSQARATATQYF	TGCGCCAGCAGCCAAGCCAGGGCAACAGCGACCCAGTACTTC
-	few	TRBV29-1	TRBJ2-7	CSVEAWGASYEQYF	TGCAGCGTTGAAGCTTGGGGGGCCTCCTACGAGCAGTACTTC
-	many	TRBV7-9	TRBJ2-2	CASSLGFANTGELFF	TGTGCCAGCAGCTTAGGTTTCGCGAACACCGGGGAGCTGTTTTTT
TRBD2	many	TRBV7-9	TRBJ2-1	CASSFELAGTASYNEQFF	TGTGCCAGCAGCTTTGAGCTAGCGGGGACGGCCTCCTACAATGAGCAGTTCTTC
-	many	TRBV12-3/TRBV12-4	TRBJ2-1	CASSLLEDEQFF	TGTGCCAGCAGCTTACTAGAGGATGAGCAGTTCTTC
-	many	TRBV7-3	TRBJ2-3	CASSLSARTDTQYF	TGTGCCAGCAGCTTAAGTGCGCGCACAGATACGCAGTATTTT
TRBD2	-	TRBV19	TRBJ2-7	CASSYFLTSGGKAYEQYF	TGTGCCAGTAGTTACTTCTTGACTAGCGGGGGAAAAGCCTACGAGCAGTACTTC